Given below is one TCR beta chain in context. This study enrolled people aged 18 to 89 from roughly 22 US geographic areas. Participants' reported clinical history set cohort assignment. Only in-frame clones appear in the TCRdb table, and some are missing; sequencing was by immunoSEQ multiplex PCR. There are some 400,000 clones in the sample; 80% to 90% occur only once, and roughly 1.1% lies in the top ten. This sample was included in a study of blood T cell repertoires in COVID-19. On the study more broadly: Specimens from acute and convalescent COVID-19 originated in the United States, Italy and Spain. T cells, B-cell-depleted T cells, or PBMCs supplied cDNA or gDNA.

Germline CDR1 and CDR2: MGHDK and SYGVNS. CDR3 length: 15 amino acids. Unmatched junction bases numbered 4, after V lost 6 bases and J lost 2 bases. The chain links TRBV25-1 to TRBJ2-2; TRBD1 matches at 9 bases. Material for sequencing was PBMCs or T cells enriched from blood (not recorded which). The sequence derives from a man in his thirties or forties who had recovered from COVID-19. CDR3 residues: CASSRTGDNTGELFF. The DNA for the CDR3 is TGTGCCAGCAGCCGGACAGGGGATAACACCGGGGAGCTGTTTTTT. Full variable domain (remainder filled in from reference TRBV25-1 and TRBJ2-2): EADIYQTPRYLVIGTGKKITLECSQTMGHDKMYWYQQDPGMELHLIHYSYGVNSTEKGDLSSESTVSRIRTEHFPLTLESARPSHTSQYLCASSRTGDNTGELFFGEGSRLTVL.